This T cell receptor (beta chain) came from a study of blood T cell repertoires in COVID-19. Study details: The study drew acute and convalescent COVID-19 samples from the United States, Italy and Spain. PBMCs, B-cell-depleted T cells, or T cells were the source of the cDNA or gDNA that made up the material.

Losses at the gene ends were 0 bases for V and 4 bases for J; bases not matched to a gene: 14. CDR1 and CDR2 (germline): MNHEY, SMNVEV (reference sequence). The CDR3 spans 20 residues. Authors' methods: Estimation of nucleated cell counts was performed using reference gene primer amplification. Measured with immunoSEQ multiplex PCR; TCRdb has only the in-frame clones, and not every one. Clone size and V and J calls were adopted from that table, with D and trimming inferred from the DNA. The top ten clones hold 25% of a sample with about 88,000 clones, roughly 86% of them seen once. The receptor was isolated from a human donor in a cohort sampled during active COVID-19. The V gene is TRBV27, the J gene TRBJ2-1; 11 nucleotides agree with TRBD2. Sequenced input: peripheral blood. The CDR3 here is CASSLSTGTYGTSGYNEQFF. DNA of the CDR3: TGTGCCAGCAGTTTATCGACAGGGACATATGGGACTAGCGGTTACAATGAGCAGTTCTTC.